This record looks at one TCR beta chain sequence and its context. These data belong to a study of technical replicates of blood from a handful of donors. Trimming took 5 bases from V and 0 from J; bases not matched to a gene: 4. This CDR3 is 15 amino acids long. In germline, CDR1 is SGHVS, CDR2 FNYEAQ. Produced via immunoSEQ multiplex PCR; TCRdb's table is partial and in-frame only. The sample has almost 85,000 clones; almost 98% are singletons. The sequence came from a human donor in good health. The chain links TRBV7-6 to TRBJ2-1; TRBD2 aligns across 7 bases. Sequenced material: T cells isolated from PBMCs. The CDR3 DNA reads TGTGCCAGCAGCGTTGGCGGGAGCTCCTACAATGAGCAGTTCTTC. Residues: CASSVGGSSYNEQFF. Using reference TRBV7-6 and TRBJ2-1 for the parts outside the CDR3, the full variable domain is GAGVSQSPRYKVTKRGQDVALRCDPISGHVSLYWYRQALGQGPEFLTYFNYEAQQDKSGLPNDRFSAERPEGSISTLTIQRTEQRDSAMYRCASSVGGSSYNEQFFGPGTRLTVL.